Listed below are T cell receptor beta chains from one sample, sequenced in a study of T cell responses to AZD1222 COVID-19 vaccine. This table comes from immunoSEQ multiplex PCR, and its TCRdb copy is limited to in-frame clones, with some not included. The sample contains some 130,000 clones, approximately 85% of which appear only once. The source material was peripheral blood, sampled on day 0 of AZD1222 vaccination. Source of these receptors: an adult in good health. Both conserved end residues are part of each CDR3. Fields, in order: J gene, V gene, clone size, D gene, CDR3 protein, CDR3 DNA. D genes are given only for firm matches. Clone size is given for some rows only: seen once, a few or many times, or a class if the clone is expanded.

TRBJ1-1 | TRBV5-1 | NA | NA | CASSLVGGPGAGLEAFF | TGCGCCAGCAGCTTGGTTGGGGGGCCGGGTGCCGGCCTGGAAGCTTTCTTT
TRBJ1-2 | TRBV29-1 | NA | NA | CSVEESHPNGYTF | TGCAGCGTTGAAGAGAGTCACCCGAATGGCTACACCTTC
TRBJ1-6 | TRBV30 | NA | NA | CAWSDPGTRKNSPLHF | TGTGCCTGGAGTGACCCCGGGACAAGGAAAAATTCACCCCTCCACTTT
TRBJ2-7 | TRBV25-1 | NA | NA | CASSRGRLYEQYF | TGTGCCAGCAGTCGAGGAAGACTCTACGAGCAGTACTTC
TRBJ2-1 | TRBV9 | NA | TRBD1 | CASSASGTGGGWQFF | TGTGCCAGCAGCGCCTCCGGGACAGGGGGAGGGTGGCAGTTCTTC
TRBJ1-2 | TRBV28 | NA | TRBD1 | CASSGIGDRGLYGYTF | TGTGCCAGCTCCGGGATCGGGGACAGGGGGCTATATGGCTACACCTTC
TRBJ2-5 | TRBV19 | NA | NA | CASSPRRAYQETQYF | TGTGCCAGTAGTCCCCGGAGGGCTTACCAAGAGACCCAGTACTTC
TRBJ2-7 | TRBV7-9 | NA | TRBD1 | CASSSDRGYEQYF | TGTGCCAGCAGCTCTGACAGGGGTTACGAGCAGTACTTC
TRBJ2-7 | TRBV10-3 | NA | NA | CAISDREADEQYF | TGTGCCATCAGTGACAGGGAAGCGGACGAGCAGTACTTC
TRBJ2-7 | TRBV5-1 | NA | NA | CASRAGGVPYEQYF | TGCGCCAGCAGGGCCGGGGGCGTCCCCTACGAGCAGTACTTC
TRBJ1-1 | TRBV9 | NA | TRBD1 | CASSVVGQGGMNTEAFF | TGTGCCAGCAGCGTAGTAGGGCAGGGGGGAATGAACACTGAAGCTTTCTTT
TRBJ1-1 | TRBV4-3 | NA | NA | CASSRNSFNTEAFF | TGCGCCAGCAGCCGAAATTCGTTCAACACTGAAGCTTTCTTT
TRBJ2-7 | TRBV6-2/TRBV6-3 | NA | TRBD1 | CASSGDRGYEQYF | TGTGCCAGCAGTGGGGACAGGGGGTACGAGCAGTACTTC
TRBJ1-2 | TRBV5-1 | NA | NA | CASSFESSRDYGYTF | TGCGCCAGCAGCTTTGAGTCATCTAGGGACTATGGCTACACCTTC
TRBJ2-7 | TRBV11-3 | once | NA | CASSLSAGFPYEQYF | TGTGCCAGCAGCCTGTCAGCGGGTTTCCCCTACGAGCAGTACTTC
TRBJ1-6 | TRBV3-1/TRBV3-2 | NA | TRBD1 | CASTRTGGDSPLHF | TGTGCCAGCACCAGGACAGGCGGCGATTCACCCCTCCACTTT
TRBJ1-3 | TRBV19 | NA | NA | CASSNGPGNTIYF | TGTGCCAGTAGTAACGGCCCTGGAAACACCATATATTTT
TRBJ2-7 | TRBV7-2 | NA | TRBD2 | CASSPQHGRASDEQYF | TGTGCCAGCAGCCCCCAACACGGGAGGGCCTCCGACGAGCAGTACTTC
TRBJ1-2 | TRBV6-1 | NA | NA | CASSEVGGYTF | TGTGCCAGCAGTGAAGTTGGTGGCTACACCTTC
TRBJ2-1 | TRBV6-2/TRBV6-3 | few | TRBD2 | CASSYSAGGGNEQFF | TGTGCCAGCAGTTACTCGGCGGGAGGGGGAAATGAGCAGTTCTTC
TRBJ2-7 | TRBV6-5 | NA | NA | CASRPSGPTSYEQYF | TGTGCCAGTAGACCCTCAGGGCCTACTTCCTACGAGCAGTACTTC
TRBJ1-5 | TRBV7-8 | NA | TRBD1 | CASSPRTGGNQPQHF | TGTGCCAGCAGCCCGCGGACAGGGGGGAATCAGCCCCAGCATTTT
TRBJ2-5 | TRBV9 | NA | NA | CASSLFQETQYF | TGTGCCAGCAGCCTATTCCAAGAGACCCAGTACTTC
TRBJ2-4 | TRBV5-4 | NA | TRBD1 | CASSLRTGENIQYF | TGTGCCAGCAGCTTAAGGACAGGGGAAAACATTCAGTACTTC
TRBJ1-1 | TRBV12-3/TRBV12-4 | few | TRBD1 | CASSLRQGAEAFF | TGTGCCAGCAGTTTAAGACAGGGGGCTGAAGCTTTCTTT
TRBJ2-7 | TRBV28 | NA | NA | CASNRDPAYEQYF | TGTGCCAGCAATCGCGATCCCGCCTACGAGCAGTACTTC
TRBJ1-5 | TRBV20-1 | NA | NA | CSAKAGVGQHF | TGCAGTGCTAAGGCAGGGGTCGGCCAGCATTTT
TRBJ2-5 | TRBV14 | NA | NA | CASSLGPVRVETQYF | TGTGCCAGCAGCCTCGGGCCGGTGCGGGTGGAGACCCAGTACTTC
TRBJ1-5 | TRBV27 | few | NA | CASSLSSGNQPQHF | TGTGCCAGCAGTTTATCGTCGGGAAATCAGCCCCAGCATTTT
TRBJ2-7 | TRBV5-1 | NA | NA | CASGQGINEQYF | TGCGCCAGCGGGCAGGGGATCAACGAGCAGTACTTC
TRBJ2-2 | TRBV27 | NA | TRBD1 | CASSLDRAGELFF | TGTGCCAGCAGCCTAGACAGGGCCGGGGAGCTGTTTTTT
TRBJ2-4 | TRBV6-6 | NA | NA | CASSYDRAKNIQYF | TGTGCCAGCAGTTATGACAGAGCCAAAAACATTCAGTACTTC
TRBJ2-1 | TRBV11-2 | once | TRBD2 | CASSLGGTSGMGYEQFF | TGTGCCAGTAGCTTAGGTGGAACTAGCGGGATGGGATATGAGCAGTTCTTC
TRBJ1-5 | TRBV3-1/TRBV3-2 | NA | NA | CASSSTVNQPQHF | TGTGCCAGCAGCTCGACGGTGAATCAGCCCCAGCATTTT
TRBJ2-3 | TRBV7-2 | NA | NA | CASSFVFADTQYF | TGTGCCAGCAGCTTTGTCTTTGCAGATACGCAGTATTTT
TRBJ1-3 | TRBV6-5 | NA | TRBD1 | CASSSDRAGGNTIYF | TGTGCCAGCAGCTCGGACAGGGCGGGTGGAAACACCATATATTTT
TRBJ2-1 | TRBV5-1 | NA | TRBD2 | CASSTSPPAGGPNEQFF | TGCGCCAGCAGCACCTCTCCACCAGCGGGAGGGCCGAATGAGCAGTTCTTC
TRBJ1-5 | TRBV21-1 | NA | NA | CASSKPPTCFHQPQHF | TGTGCCAGCAGCAAACCTCCGACTTGTTTTCATCAGCCCCAGCATTTT
TRBJ1-3 | TRBV11-3 | once | NA | CASSLQGSGNTIYF | TGTGCCAGCAGCTTACAGGGCTCTGGAAACACCATATATTTT
TRBJ2-7 | TRBV2 | NA | NA | CASRTVSYEQYF | TGTGCCAGCAGGACAGTCTCCTACGAGCAGTACTTC
TRBJ2-2 | TRBV24-1 | NA | NA | CATSDPGGGTGELFF | TGTGCCACCAGTGATCCTGGAGGGGGAACCGGGGAGCTGTTTTTT
TRBJ1-1 | TRBV15 | once | NA | CATSRVFGGEAFF | TGTGCCACCAGCAGAGTTTTTGGCGGTGAAGCTTTCTTT
TRBJ1-6 | TRBV28 | NA | TRBD1 | CASSRRGINSPLHF | TGTGCCAGCAGTCGCAGGGGGATTAATTCACCCCTCCACTTT
TRBJ2-3 | TRBV5-4 | NA | TRBD2 | CASSLPGLAGVTDTQYF | TGTGCCAGCAGCTTACCGGGACTAGCGGGGGTCACAGATACGCAGTATTTT
TRBJ2-2 | TRBV3-1/TRBV3-2 | NA | NA | CASSLDFTGELFF | TGTGCCAGCAGCCTGGATTTCACCGGGGAGCTGTTTTTT